This entry is about one T cell receptor beta chain. This entry comes from a study of blood T cell repertoires in COVID-19. Study details: The samples span acute and convalescent COVID-19 from the United States, Italy and Spain. Nucleic acid was either cDNA or gDNA, and it came from T cells, B-cell-depleted T cells, or PBMCs.

The CDR3 extends over 15 amino acids. V lost 2 bases and J lost 9, with 17 bases in between. CDR1 is MDHEN, CDR2 SYDVKM, per germline. Authors' processing steps: Scientists estimated how many nucleated cells there were by amplifying reference gene primers. TCRdb's copy holds only in-frame clones and misses some; the assay was immunoSEQ multiplex PCR. Clone size and the V and J calls come from that table; the DNA yielded D and trimming. The sample includes approximately 120,000 clones, approximately 83% of them seen just once. Specimen: peripheral blood. The V call is TRBV28, the J call TRBJ2-1, with D maybe TRBD2 (6 bases). This sequence was found in an elderly man with active or convalescent COVID-19. For the CDR3, the DNA is TGTGCCAGCAGTTTACGGAGGGGCCTCGGGACTGAGCAGTTCTTC. Translating it yields CASSLRRGLGTEQFF.